This T cell receptor beta chain is drawn from a study of blood T cell repertoires in COVID-19. About the research overall: Samples of COVID-19 (acute and convalescent) were obtained from the United States, Italy and Spain.

This clone has a handful of counts. V lost 4 bases to trimming and J lost 4 bases, with 11 bases between them. The CDR3 loop spans 14 amino acids. Germline V CDR1 and CDR2: KGHSH, LQKENI. In the original analysis: Reference gene primers were amplified, and this amplification served to estimate nucleated cell counts. Assay used: immunoSEQ multiplex PCR; TCRdb lists only in-frame clones, some missing. That table furnishes V, J and clone size, whereas the DNA furnished D and trimming. The sample includes approximately 200,000 clones, approximately 87% seen only once; the top ten take approximately 6.2%. The clonotype comes from a man in his sixties who had recovered from COVID-19. The chain couples TRBV18 to TRBJ1-3, with D uncertain. The sample consisted of peripheral blood. The CDR3: CASSQNSLGNTIYF. The CDR3 DNA sequence: TGTGCCAGCTCACAGAACTCTCTAGGAAACACCATATATTTT.